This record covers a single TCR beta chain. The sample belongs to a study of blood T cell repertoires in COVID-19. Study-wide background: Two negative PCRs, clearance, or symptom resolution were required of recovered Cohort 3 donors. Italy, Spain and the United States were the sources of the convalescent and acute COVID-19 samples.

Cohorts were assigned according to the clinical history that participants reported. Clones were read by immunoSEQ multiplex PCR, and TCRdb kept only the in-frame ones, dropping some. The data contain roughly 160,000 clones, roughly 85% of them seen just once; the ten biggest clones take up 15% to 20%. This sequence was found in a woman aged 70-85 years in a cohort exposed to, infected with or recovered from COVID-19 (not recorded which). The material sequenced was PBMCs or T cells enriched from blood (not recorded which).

The CDR3 coding sequence is TGTGCCAGCAGTTACTCCCGGACAGGGGGCGAAGAGACCCAGTACTTC. Its translation is CASSYSRTGGEETQYF. The J gene is TRBJ2-5, the V gene TRBV6-5; 11 bases line up with TRBD1. V lost 0 bases to trimming and J lost 3 bases; unmatched junction nucleotides: 3. The CDR3 is 16 amino acids. The germline V gene has CDR1 MNHEY and CDR2 SVGAGI.